This T cell receptor (beta chain) was captured by sequencing in a study of blood T cells in healthy people across ages. The wider study: About one barcoded beta molecule was captured per two T cells (by template switching).

A second PCR, run for roughly 7 to 11 cycles, used a sample-barcoded 5' primer plus a J-beta primer mix. Each cDNA was tagged by a template-switch adaptor containing 12 random nucleotides. A single record per CDR3 protein comes from TCRdb applying MiXCR to the 5' RACE reads. The data hold about 1.4 million distinct CDR3 sequences, with roughly 59% observed a single time. Germline loops: CDR1 MDHEN, CDR2 SYDVKM. The J segment lost 0 bases and the V segment lost 6 bases, leaving 10 bases of the junction unmatched. There are 17 residues in the CDR3. Total RNA extraction produced at least 5 micrograms (per sample) for the study.

The genes are TRBV28 and TRBJ2-1; 8 bases match TRBD2. The TCR comes from a man aged 18 to 30 in good health. The sequencing input was blood. CDR3 sequence: CASSPLLAVGSYNEQFF. For the CDR3, the DNA is TGTGCCAGCAGCCCCTTACTAGCGGTAGGCTCCTACAATGAGCAGTTCTTC. Drawing the rest from reference TRBV28 and TRBJ2-1, the complete variable domain is DVKVTQSSRYLVKRTGEKVFLECVQDMDHENMFWYRQDPGLGLRLIYFSYDVKMKEKGDIPEGYSVSREKKERFSLILESASTNQTSMYLCASSPLLAVGSYNEQFFGPGTRLTVL.